This T cell receptor (beta chain) is from a study of T-cell memory formation after mild COVID-19. Findings and limits, study-wide: A second wave expanding day 15 to 37 was CD4+-biased; contracting clones were balanced. Cross-reactive memory seemingly joined, as some responding clones were found in pre-infection memory.

CDR1 is SGHNT, CDR2 YENEEA, per germline. With 4 bases removed from V and 7 bases from J, the gap between germline ends came to 17 bases. The CDR3 loop spans 15 amino acids. TCRdb reprocessed the 5' RACE reads via MiXCR and lists one record per CDR3 protein. Of fewer than 150,000 distinct CDR3 sequences listed, roughly 6.2% are singletons. About this clonotype itself: The antigen is undetermined.

The TCR was taken from an adult woman who had mild COVID-19 (a few samples of this study predate the infection). Cell type and time point are not known. The specimen was PBMCs or a T cell subset sorted from them (not recorded which). The chain joins TRBV11-3 to TRBJ2-1; D might be TRBD2 (6 bases). Written as DNA, the CDR3 is TGTGCCAGCAGCTCGTACGGGGGATTAGAAAATGAGCAGTTCTTC. Its protein is CASSSYGGLENEQFF.